This T cell receptor (beta chain) derives from a study of blood T cell repertoires in COVID-19 (dated by TCRdb to the early 2020s). For the study in its entirety: Samples from collaborators originated in the United States, Italy and Spain and spanned both the acute and convalescent phases of COVID-19. The material from the prospective study consisted of cDNA or gDNA derived from T cells, B-cell-depleted T cells, or PBMCs. The dataset comprised deeply sampled blood TCRbeta repertoires from subjects exposed to, actively infected with, or recovered from COVID-19. A freely available public database, intended as a resource for researchers studying the immune response to SARS-CoV-2, is where the repertoires were released. The samples were drawn from the first 160 participants of the ongoing ImmuneRACE study and from 1,254 subjects provided by 6 global collaborators. The sample metadata nearly always contained a de-identified subject ID, COVID-19 status, age in years and sex. Where available, HLA class I and class II types were obtained from metadata supplied by the sample provider rather than from assay-based typing.

TCRbeta CDR3 regions were amplified from genomic DNA using the immunoSEQ Assay, a bias-controlled multiplex PCR. The paper's processing steps were these. Within the assay, amplification of reference gene primers was used to estimate how many nucleated cells each sample contained. To quantify the absolute abundance of each unique TCRbeta CDR3 rearrangement, sequence reads were collapsed and filtered. For each sample, productive Simpson clonality was calculated by taking the square root of Simpson's diversity index across productive rearrangements. The table comes from immuneACCESS by way of TCRdb, which keeps in-frame sequences with V and J called. Part of the clones is missing from these tables; in studies checked, under half for an unresolved V gene and the rest for unknown reasons. V and J calls and clone size are copied from that table; D and trimming were computed from the DNA. The sample includes roughly 280,000 clones, with approximately 90% observed a single time. Clones ranked in the top ten supply 2.5% to 3% of the sample.

Enrolling through a virtual design, the prospective study's participants ranged in age from about 18 to 89 years and lived across some 22 United States geographic areas. Cohort assignment in the prospective study relied on participant-reported clinical history from a screening survey and a study questionnaire. A participant counted as exposed if, within 2 weeks of entering the study, that participant had been in contact with someone who had a PCR-confirmed or clinician-diagnosed COVID-19 case. Each participant in the prospective study had whole blood, serum and a nasopharyngeal or oropharyngeal swab collected by mobile phlebotomists. Participants in the prospective study had the option to provide additional blood draws and questionnaires over an approximately 2-month period. Before DNA extraction, blood samples from the prospective study were shipped at room temperature or frozen. Reading the germline V gene (reference sequence) gives CDR1 GTSNPN and CDR2 SVGIG. V is trimmed back by 5 bases and J by 6 bases, and the junction contains 9 bases that no gene match accounts for. The CDR3 runs 14 residues from the cysteine to the phenylalanine. CDR3 DNA only is kept here, 42 bases in frame from base 1.

Notes on this clone: The antigen this receptor binds is unknown. There are no base qualities to consult, and no much larger clone falls within one base.

Broader findings and caveats from the paper: Clinical and demographic metadata were provided uncurated, with the amount varying by source and participant.

Sample: PBMCs or T cells enriched from blood (not recorded which). This clonotype was obtained from a man in his forties or fifties who had been exposed to COVID-19. The V and J genes are TRBV30 and TRBJ2-2; TRBD2 matches 7 bases in the middle. The bases read TGTGCCTGGCGAAGGGAGGGAAGAGCCGGGGAGCTGTTTTTT. This gives the protein CAWRREGRAGELFF.